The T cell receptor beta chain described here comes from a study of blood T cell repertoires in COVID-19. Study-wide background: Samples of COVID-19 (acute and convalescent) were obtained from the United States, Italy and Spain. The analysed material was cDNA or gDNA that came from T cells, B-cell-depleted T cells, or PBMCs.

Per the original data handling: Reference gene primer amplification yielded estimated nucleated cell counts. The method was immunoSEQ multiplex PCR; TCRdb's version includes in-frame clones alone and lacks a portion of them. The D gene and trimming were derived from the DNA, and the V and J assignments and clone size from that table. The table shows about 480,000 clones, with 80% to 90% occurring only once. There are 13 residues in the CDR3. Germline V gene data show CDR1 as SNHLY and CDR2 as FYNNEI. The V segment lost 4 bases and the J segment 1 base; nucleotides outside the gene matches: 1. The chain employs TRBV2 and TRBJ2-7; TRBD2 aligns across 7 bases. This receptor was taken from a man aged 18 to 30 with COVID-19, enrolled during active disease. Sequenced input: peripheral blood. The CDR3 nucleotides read TGTGCCAGCAGTGGACTAGCTTCCTACGAGCAGTACTTC. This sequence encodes CASSGLASYEQYF.